This is a list of T cell receptor beta chains from one sample in a study of T cell responses to AZD1222 COVID-19 vaccine. Clones were read by immunoSEQ multiplex PCR, and TCRdb kept only the in-frame ones, dropping some. Seen here are 100,000 to 150,000 clones, about 92% observed once, and the top ten hold around 4.5%. Sequencing was performed on peripheral blood, taken on day 0 of MenACWY control vaccination. Receptor source: an adult in good health. The CDR3 runs from the conserved cysteine through the conserved F or W. The D gene is left open where the match is weak. Clone size, where shown, is once, few, many, or a class for clones that have expanded.

j_call v_call clone_size d_call cdr3_aa cdr3_nt
TRBJ1-1 TRBV15 NA NA CATSRVPVGNTEAFF TGTGCCACCAGCAGAGTTCCAGTGGGGAACACTGAAGCTTTCTTT
TRBJ1-4 TRBV7-9 NA TRBD1 CASSLASQGRVANEKLFF TGTGCCAGCAGCTTAGCCTCACAGGGGCGCGTGGCTAATGAAAAACTGTTTTTT
TRBJ1-5 TRBV12-3/TRBV12-4 once NA CASSFFGGQPQHF TGTGCCAGCAGTTTCTTCGGGGGTCAGCCCCAGCATTTT
TRBJ2-3 TRBV9 once NA CASSPRQLSTDTQYF TGTGCCAGCAGCCCCCGACAGCTTAGCACAGATACGCAGTATTTT
TRBJ1-5 TRBV18 NA NA CASSPGEGNQPQHF TGTGCCAGCTCACCAGGAGAGGGCAATCAGCCCCAGCATTTT
TRBJ1-5 TRBV5-5 NA TRBD1 CASSQGGSSQPQHF TGTGCCAGCAGCCAAGGGGGCTCAAGTCAGCCCCAGCATTTT
TRBJ1-2 TRBV6-5 NA TRBD1 CASRRGLNYGYTF TGTGCCAGCAGAAGGGGGCTGAACTATGGCTACACCTTC
TRBJ2-1 TRBV27 once TRBD2 CASTLTSGSFDEQFF TGTGCCAGCACTCTCACTAGCGGGAGTTTCGATGAGCAGTTCTTC
TRBJ1-2 TRBV5-5 NA NA CASSLAGPEALYGYTF TGTGCCAGCAGCTTGGCAGGCCCCGAGGCCCTTTATGGCTACACCTTC
TRBJ2-3 TRBV30 NA TRBD1 CAWKKRDSHTDTQYF TGTGCCTGGAAGAAACGGGACAGCCACACAGATACGCAGTATTTT
TRBJ1-1 TRBV27 NA NA CASSLAGQSLGMNTEAFF TGTGCCAGCAGTTTGGCAGGACAATCATTAGGGATGAACACTGAAGCTTTCTTT
TRBJ1-3 TRBV18 NA NA CASSRVRGVNTIYF TGTGCCAGCTCACGGGTCCGAGGGGTCAACACCATATATTTT
TRBJ2-5 TRBV28 NA NA CASGSTPQYF TGTGCCAGCGGATCGACCCCCCAGTACTTC
TRBJ2-5 TRBV14 NA NA CASSQAGLQETQYF TGTGCCAGCAGCCAAGCCGGGCTCCAAGAGACCCAGTACTTC
TRBJ2-1 TRBV4-3 NA TRBD2 CASSHLAGGNNEQFF TGCGCCAGCAGCCACCTAGCGGGGGGTAACAATGAGCAGTTCTTC
TRBJ2-2 TRBV6-2/TRBV6-3 NA TRBD2 CASSYVSGGPNTGELFF TGTGCCAGCAGTTACGTCAGCGGGGGGCCGAACACCGGGGAGCTGTTTTTT
TRBJ1-5 TRBV9 NA TRBD1 CASSQGQGNQPQHF TGTGCCAGCAGTCAGGGACAGGGGAATCAGCCCCAGCATTTT
TRBJ2-5 TRBV9 NA NA CASSVAGALALGEETQYF TGTGCCAGCAGCGTAGCTGGAGCACTAGCCCTGGGGGAAGAGACCCAGTACTTC
TRBJ2-3 TRBV6-1 NA NA CASSEQGSAVDTQYF TGTGCCAGCAGTGAGCAGGGCTCGGCTGTAGATACGCAGTATTTT
TRBJ2-7 TRBV7-2 NA TRBD1 CASTPTGDFYEQYF TGTGCCAGCACTCCGACAGGGGACTTCTACGAGCAGTACTTC
TRBJ1-2 TRBV5-6 NA TRBD1 CASSLVDREPINYGYTF TGTGCCAGCAGCTTGGTAGACAGGGAGCCAATTAACTATGGCTACACCTTC
TRBJ1-4 TRBV29-1 NA TRBD1 CSVERGGGEKLFF TGCAGCGTTGAAAGAGGGGGCGGTGAAAAACTGTTTTTT
TRBJ2-7 TRBV15 NA NA CATSRVGGGGTPREQYF TGTGCCACCAGCAGAGTGGGGGGTGGGGGTACCCCTAGGGAGCAGTACTTC
TRBJ2-3 TRBV7-3 once TRBD2 CASSQLAAGGLTDTQYF TGTGCCAGCAGCCAACTAGCTGCGGGAGGGCTAACAGATACGCAGTATTTT
TRBJ1-1 TRBV2 NA NA CASSLLREAFF TGTGCCAGCAGTCTGCTACGGGAAGCTTTCTTT
TRBJ2-1 TRBV5-8 once NA CASSLGWRDGRGDNEQFF TGTGCCAGCAGCTTGGGGTGGCGGGACGGGAGAGGGGACAATGAGCAGTTCTTC
TRBJ2-3 TRBV9 once NA CASSGLVTTDTQYF TGTGCCAGCAGCGGACTAGTGACGACAGATACGCAGTATTTT
TRBJ1-1 TRBV4-2 NA TRBD1 CATAYAGGAFF TGTGCCACCGCTTATGCAGGGGGAGCTTTCTTT
TRBJ1-4 TRBV6-1 NA NA CASSEGGYTTNEKLFF TGTGCCAGCAGTGAAGGGGGGTATACAACTAATGAAAAACTGTTTTTT
TRBJ2-3 TRBV10-3 NA TRBD2 CAISESGGRSTDTQYF TGTGCCATCAGTGAGTCTGGCGGGAGAAGCACAGATACGCAGTATTTT
TRBJ2-1 TRBV6-5 NA NA CASSYSGDYNEQFF TGTGCCAGCAGTTACTCGGGGGACTACAATGAGCAGTTCTTC
TRBJ1-4 TRBV5-4 NA NA CASSLGQSSYEKLFF TGTGCCAGCAGCTTGGGGCAGTCATCCTACGAAAAACTGTTTTTT
TRBJ2-7 TRBV24-1 once TRBD1 CATSDNRGYPPYEQYF TGTGCCACCAGTGATAACAGGGGCTACCCCCCCTACGAGCAGTACTTC
TRBJ1-1 TRBV18 NA NA CATLENTEAFF TGTGCCACCCTAGAAAACACTGAAGCTTTCTTT
TRBJ2-3 TRBV27 NA TRBD2 CASSLRTGTRRDTQYF TGTGCCAGCAGTTTAAGGACCGGGACTAGGAGGGATACGCAGTATTTT
TRBJ1-6 TRBV2 NA NA CASRPGGSPLHF TGTGCCAGCAGGCCTGGAGGTTCACCCCTCCACTTT
TRBJ2-2 TRBV7-9 NA NA CASSPPWRLARPGELFF TGTGCCAGCTCCCCACCGTGGAGGCTAGCGAGACCCGGGGAGCTGTTTTTT
TRBJ1-3 TRBV10-3 medium-sized NA CAISPDSSGNTIYF TGTGCCATCAGCCCAGACAGTTCTGGAAACACCATATATTTT
TRBJ1-5 TRBV28 NA NA CASSQLQGNQPQHF TGTGCCAGCAGCCAATTACAAGGCAATCAGCCCCAGCATTTT
TRBJ1-2 TRBV10-2 NA NA CASSSVGPGGYTF TGCGCCAGCAGTTCAGTAGGACCCGGTGGCTACACCTTC
TRBJ2-1 TRBV30 NA NA CAWSRSDNEQFF TGTGCCTGGAGTAGGTCCGACAATGAGCAGTTCTTC
TRBJ2-1 TRBV7-6 NA TRBD2 CASSSGTSGGYNEQFF TGTGCCAGCAGTTCCGGGACTAGCGGAGGCTACAATGAGCAGTTCTTC
TRBJ2-7 TRBV5-5 NA NA CASSLFNRDSFEQYF TGTGCCAGCAGCTTGTTTAACAGGGATTCTTTCGAGCAGTACTTC
TRBJ2-7 TRBV7-9 NA NA CASSSHQAYEQYF TGTGCCAGCAGCTCACACCAAGCCTACGAGCAGTACTTC
TRBJ1-5 TRBV2 NA NA CASSDTRDQPQHF TGTGCCAGCAGTGATACTAGGGATCAGCCCCAGCATTTT
TRBJ1-5 TRBV5-4 NA TRBD1 CASSQQGAINQPQHF TGTGCCAGCAGCCAACAGGGGGCCATCAATCAGCCCCAGCATTTT
TRBJ2-1 TRBV7-2 NA TRBD1 CASSLSGQGNNEQFF TGTGCCAGCAGCTTGTCCGGACAGGGGAACAATGAGCAGTTCTTC
TRBJ1-2 TRBV2 once NA CASRGGYTF TGTGCCAGCAGAGGCGGCTACACCTTC
TRBJ1-1 TRBV5-8 NA NA CASSRGGAWVTEAFF TGTGCCAGCAGCCGCGGAGGGGCGTGGGTCACTGAAGCTTTCTTT
TRBJ2-7 TRBV28 NA NA CASSFAPGDSYEQYF TGTGCCAGCAGTTTTGCCCCAGGGGATAGCTACGAGCAGTACTTC
TRBJ1-4 TRBV7-2 NA NA CASSLASRRGNEKLFF TGTGCCAGCAGCTTAGCGAGCCGTCGGGGAAATGAAAAACTGTTTTTT
TRBJ2-1 TRBV18 NA TRBD1 CASSLSTGINEQFF TGTGCCAGCTCACTATCGACAGGGATTAATGAGCAGTTCTTC
TRBJ1-1 TRBV24-1 NA NA CATSAALATEAFF TGTGCCACCAGTGCCGCTCTTGCCACTGAAGCTTTCTTT
TRBJ2-1 TRBV28 once TRBD2 CASSRTSGSNNEQFF TGTGCCAGCAGCCGGACTAGCGGGAGCAACAATGAGCAGTTCTTC